These 18 T cell receptor beta chains share one sample of origin, sequenced in a study of blood T cell repertoires in COVID-19. The method was immunoSEQ multiplex PCR; TCRdb's version includes in-frame clones alone and lacks a portion of them. Of about 39,000 clones in the sample, 90% to 95% were seen once. Sequencing was carried out using peripheral blood. These receptors all come from a man in his fifties or sixties with active COVID-19.

The rearrangement joins TRBV7-6 to TRBJ2-7; 7 nucleotides line up with TRBD1. The trim removed 1 base at V and 3 bases at J, leaving 6 bases unmatched. CDR1 and CDR2 from the germline V gene are SGHVS and FNYEAQ. The CDR3 covers 15 residues. Here the CDR3 DNA reads TGTGCCAGCAGCTTAGGAGACAGGGCGAACTACGAGCAGTACTTC. This encodes CASSLGDRANYEQYF.

The rearrangement uses TRBV5-4 and TRBJ2-5; 7 bases are shared with TRBD1. The CDR3 spans 14 residues. Germline trimming cut 4 bases from V and 3 bases from J; bases unmatched to any gene: 6. Looked up from germline, CDR1 is SGHNT and CDR2 is YYREEE (reference sequence). This CDR3 is CASSPNTGEETQYF. CDR3 nucleotide sequence: TGTGCCAGCAGCCCAAATACAGGGGAAGAGACCCAGTACTTC.

This chain joins TRBV19 and TRBJ1-2, with D tentatively TRBD1 (6 bases). The length of the CDR3 is 13 residues. Trimming stripped 0 bases from V and 5 bases from J, with 7 bases between. The germline V gene encodes CDR1 LNHDA and CDR2 SQIVND (reference sequence). The CDR3 DNA sequence: TGTGCCAGTAGTATAGACAGGGGATATGGCTACACCTTC. Amino acids: CASSIDRGYGYTF.

The V call is TRBV19, the J call TRBJ2-6; 8 bases fit TRBD1. The germline V gene has CDR1 LNHDA and CDR2 SQIVND (reference sequence). This CDR3 spans 20 amino acids. J lost 0 bases, V lost 5 bases, and 15 bases had no gene match. DNA of the CDR3: TGTGCCAGTAGTCTCACTTTACATGGACAGGGCCTCTCTGGGGCCAACGTCCTGACTTTC. Translation gives CASSLTLHGQGLSGANVLTF.

This sequence joins TRBV6-1 and TRBJ1-5; D is possibly TRBD1 (5 bases). The CDR3 is made up of 14 amino acids. V dropped 2 bases and J dropped 4 bases, with 9 bases sitting between them. Germline loops: CDR1 MNHNS, CDR2 SASEGT. CDR3 bases: TGTGCCAGCAGTGAACCGGGGGGTAATCAGCCCCAGCATTTT. It is translated as CASSEPGGNQPQHF.

The V gene is TRBV4-3, the J gene TRBJ1-2; weak D call: TRBD1 (6 bases). The V end lost 1 base, the J end lost 7 bases, and 7 bases lay between the germline ends. Germline V gene sequence: CDR1 LGHNA, CDR2 YSLEER. The CDR3 runs to 12 residues. The CDR3 sequence is CASSQAGVGYTF. CDR3 in DNA: TGCGCCAGCAGCCAAGCAGGGGTTGGCTACACCTTC.

The chain uses TRBV30 and TRBJ2-7; D gene uncertain. This CDR3 has 10 residues. V was cut by 5 bases and J by 5 bases, with 7 bases left in between. CDR1 is GTSNPN, CDR2 SVGIG, per germline (reference sequence). CDR3 protein: CAWSSHEQYF. CDR3 in DNA: TGTGCCTGGTCATCCCACGAGCAGTACTTC.

The chain couples TRBV9 to TRBJ1-1; D uncertain. The CDR3 extends over 14 amino acids. Trimming left V 2 bases short and J 0 bases short, with 8 bases between. In germline, CDR1 is SGDLS, CDR2 YYNGEE. DNA of the CDR3: TGTGCCAGCAGCGTCTATGGAGTGAACACTGAAGCTTTCTTT. Its translation: CASSVYGVNTEAFF.

This clone was observed a few times. This CDR3 reads CASSPEPNQPQHF. The CDR3 DNA reads as TGTGCCAGCTCACCCGAGCCTAATCAGCCCCAGCATTTT. The chain is built from TRBV18 and TRBJ1-5; D uncertain. V gave up 3 bases and J gave up 4 bases, with 7 bases separating them. There are 13 residues in the CDR3. The V gene's germline CDR1 is KGHSH and CDR2 LQKENI. The whole variable domain, remainder taken from reference TRBV18 and TRBJ1-5, is NAGVMQNPRHLVRRRGQEARLRCSPMKGHSHVYWYRQLPEEGLKFMVYLQKENIIDESGMPKERFSAEFPKEGPSILRIQQVVRGDSAAYFCASSPEPNQPQHFGDGTRLSIL.

The chain is built from TRBV30 and TRBJ1-1; the D gene is possibly TRBD1 (5 bases). Trimming shortened V by 0 bases and J by 0 bases, and 8 bases separated the two germline ends. CDR3 size: 14 residues. Germline V gene data show CDR1 as GTSNPN and CDR2 as SVGIG (reference sequence). The DNA of the CDR3 is TGTGCCTGGAGTGTACCAGGGATGAACACTGAAGCTTTCTTT. This gives the protein CAWSVPGMNTEAFF.

This clone was observed a single time. The chain couples TRBV4-2 to TRBJ1-5; TRBD1 aligns across 7 bases. The CDR3 contains 16 residues. Trimming at V came to 3 bases and at J to 7 bases, leaving 12 bases not matched to a gene. From germline, CDR1 is LGHNA and CDR2 YNFKEQ. CDR3 amino acids: CASSQGDREVGQPQHF. In DNA, the CDR3 is TGTGCCAGCAGCCAGGGTGACAGGGAGGTCGGCCAGCCCCAGCATTTT.

The chain couples TRBV7-2 to TRBJ1-1; the D is unclear. The CDR3 consists of 13 residues. The germline V gene encodes CDR1 SGHTA and CDR2 FQGNSA. V was cut by 3 bases and J by 1 base, with 6 bases left in between. The CDR3 sequence: CASSFRQNTEAFF. The CDR3 DNA sequence: TGTGCCAGCAGCTTCAGACAGAACACTGAAGCTTTCTTT.

J is TRBJ2-7 and V is TRBV20-1; no reliable D call. Trimming removed 3 bases from V and 4 bases from J, with 10 bases in between. Germline CDR1 DFQATT, CDR2 SNEGSKA (reference sequence). The CDR3 extends over 12 amino acids. DNA of the CDR3: TGCAGTGCTAGTTTACTTATTTACGAGCAGTACTTC. Its translation is CSASLLIYEQYF.

The rearrangement joins TRBV30 to TRBJ2-1, with 7 bases identical to TRBD1. Germline-derived CDR1 and CDR2 are GTSNPN and SVGIG (reference sequence). The CDR3 extends over 11 amino acids. Trimming cost V 7 bases and J 8 bases; bases outside gene matches: 5. The CDR3 DNA reads as TGTGCCTACAGGGGAACGGATGAGCAGTTCTTC. It encodes CAYRGTDEQFF.

The rearrangement joins TRBV9 to TRBJ2-5; 7 nucleotides match TRBD1. This CDR3 is 13 amino acids long. V shed 4 bases, J shed 8 bases, and the junction held 8 bases outside the gene matches. The V gene's germline CDR1 is SGDLS and CDR2 YYNGEE. CDR3 residues: CASSTPTGPTQYF. The DNA of the CDR3 is TGTGCCAGCAGCACTCCGACAGGGCCAACCCAGTACTTC.

This chain uses TRBV29-1 with TRBJ2-7; a possible D gene is TRBD1 (8 bases). The V and J ends lost 7 bases and 8 bases respectively, with 21 bases between them. The CDR3 sequence is 13 residues long. Germline V lookup: CDR1 SQVTM, CDR2 ANQGSEA. The CDR3 DNA reads as TGCAGCGGGGGGGGACAGGCTCCCAACAAGCAGTACTTC. Amino acids: CSGGGQAPNKQYF.

The chain uses TRBV19 and TRBJ2-1; TRBD2 might be the D (7 bases). V dropped 7 bases and J dropped 2 bases, with 15 bases sitting between them. Germline V CDR1 and CDR2: LNHDA, SQIVND (reference sequence). The CDR3 totals 15 residues. The CDR3 DNA reads TGTGCCAGTACCTTAGGGCGGGGGCCCTACAATGAGCAGTTCTTC. It yields the protein CASTLGRGPYNEQFF.

The rearrangement joins TRBV27 to TRBJ1-2; D is possibly TRBD1 (5 bases). The germline V and J ends were trimmed by 6 bases and 8 bases, with 19 bases remaining between them. In germline, CDR1 is MNHEY, CDR2 SMNVEV (reference sequence). The CDR3 totals 14 residues. CDR3 protein: CASRITRDSHGYTF. CDR3 bases: TGTGCCAGCAGAATCACACGGGACTCTCACGGCTACACCTTC.